This T cell receptor beta chain was found in a study of blood T cell repertoires in COVID-19. Assay: immunoSEQ multiplex PCR; the TCRdb copy retains only in-frame clones and omits some. The table lists about 200,000 clones, about 90% of them singletons. J lost 3 bases, V lost 5 bases, and 5 bases had no gene match. The CDR3 sequence is 14 residues long. The germline CDR1 and CDR2 sequences are SGHRS and YFSETQ. The sample taken for sequencing was peripheral blood. The TCR was taken from a woman aged 50 to 65 with acute or convalescent COVID-19. This rearrangement joins TRBV5-1 to TRBJ2-3, with 8 bases fitting TRBD1. The CDR3, as DNA: TGCGCCAGCAGATCGACAGGGGTGACAGATACGCAGTATTTT. It translates to CASRSTGVTDTQYF.